The 25 T cell receptor beta chains below were found in one sample sequenced in a study of CD8 T cells in ankylosing spondylitis. Each CDR3 protein gets one entry after TCRdb re-called the 5' RACE reads with MiXCR. The sample lists under 550,000 distinct CDR3 sequences; approximately 26% were seen once. These receptors have no identified antigens. General study points: Under 10 highly homologous variants formed a TCR beta motif that appeared characteristic of ankylosing spondylitis blood.

The sample was blood, either unsorted or a sorted T cell fraction (not recorded which). These receptors were taken from a male donor with ankylosing spondylitis.

V usage is TRBV12-3 or TRBV12-4 and J usage is TRBJ2-1; no reliable D call. With 1 base removed from V and 4 bases from J, the gap between germline ends came to 5 bases. This CDR3 comprises 13 residues. CDR3 sequence: CASSLEQYNEQFF. The CDR3 bases are TGTGCCAGCAGTTTAGAACAGTACAATGAGCAGTTCTTC.

This clonotype was observed a few times. This chain links TRBV5-1 with TRBJ1-2; D unresolved. This CDR3 is built from 15 residues. V was clipped by 4 bases and J by 0 bases, with 13 bases between them. Looked up from germline, CDR1 is SGHRS and CDR2 is YFSETQ. DNA for the CDR3: TGCGCCAGCAGCCCGGATGGGTCCTCTAACTATGGCTACACCTTC. Residues: CASSPDGSSNYGYTF. Together with reference TRBV5-1 and TRBJ1-2, the CDR3 gives the full variable domain: KAGVTQTPRYLIKTRGQQVTLSCSPISGHRSVSWYQQTPGQGLQFLFEYFSETQRNKGNFPGRFSGRQFSNSRSEMNVSTLELGDSALYLCASSPDGSSNYGYTFGSGTRLTVV.

The chain employs TRBV7-2 and TRBJ1-4; 7 positions match TRBD1. Losses at the gene ends were 5 bases for V and 5 bases for J; bases not matched to a gene: 8. CDR1 is SGHTA, CDR2 FQGNSA, per germline. This CDR3 has 15 amino acids. The CDR3 is CASSPRTGDNEKLFF. The CDR3, as DNA: TGTGCCAGCAGCCCCCGGACAGGTGACAATGAAAAACTGTTTTTT.

This clonotype has only a few counts. The chain links TRBV11-2 to TRBJ2-3, with unresolved D. The ends were cut back, 1 base at V and 11 bases at J, with 13 bases in the middle. Looked up from germline, CDR1 is SGHAT and CDR2 is FQNNGV. This CDR3 is 13 amino acids long. CDR3 bases: TGTGCCAGCAGCTTAGTAAGGGCGGCCGGGCAGTATTTT. Translation gives CASSLVRAAGQYF.

This clonotype was recorded a few times. V gene TRBV20-1 combines with J gene TRBJ2-2; TRBD2 matches at 9 bases. CDR1 and CDR2 (germline): DFQATT, SNEGSKA (reference sequence). V was pared by 6 bases and J by 2 bases, with 10 bases of the junction left unmatched. The CDR3 covers 16 residues. The CDR3 coding sequence is TGCAGTGCCGGGGTCGCGGGAGGGCCCAACACCGGGGAGCTGTTTTTT. Translating gives CSAGVAGGPNTGELFF.

V is TRBV20-1 and J is TRBJ2-1; 11 positions match TRBD2. This CDR3 is built from 14 residues. The germline gives CDR1 DFQATT, CDR2 SNEGSKA (reference sequence). V trimming: 3 bases; J trimming: 4 bases; junction bases outside the gene matches: 2. The CDR3 reads CSARGLAAYNEQFF. CDR3 sequence (DNA): TGCAGTGCTAGGGGACTAGCGGCTTACAATGAGCAGTTCTTC.

The sample holds a few counts of this clonotype. V usage is TRBV24-1 and J usage is TRBJ1-1; 7 bases map to TRBD1. Per germline, CDR1 KGHDR and CDR2 SFDVKD. The CDR3 runs 13 residues. V was pared by 10 bases and J by 6 bases, with 10 bases of the junction left unmatched. Here the CDR3 DNA reads TGTGCCACAAGGGACAGAGAGAAGGCTGAAGCTTTCTTT. Residues: CATRDREKAEAFF.

This clonotype was seen more than once but under ten times. The chain is built from TRBV5-1 and TRBJ2-5, with D perhaps TRBD2 (6 bases). Trimming took off 4 bases at V and 5 bases at J, with 15 bases between the two ends. Germline CDR1 and CDR2: SGHRS and YFSETQ. There are 14 residues in the CDR3. The CDR3 DNA reads as TGCGCCAGCAGCCAGGGAGGAGGAGTGGAGACCCAGTACTTC. Its protein is CASSQGGGVETQYF.

The chain recombines TRBV11-2 with TRBJ2-4; D may be TRBD1 (6 bases). The germline V gene has CDR1 SGHAT and CDR2 FQNNGV. Deletions cut 0 bases from V and 5 bases from J, with 11 bases between. The CDR3 runs to 15 residues. The CDR3 DNA reads as TGTGCCAGCAGCTTAGATGGACAGCTACAAAACATTCAGTACTTC. It is translated as CASSLDGQLQNIQYF.

This clonotype was picked up many times. V usage is TRBV5-1 and J usage is TRBJ1-1; D remains ambiguous. V lost 0 bases and J lost 2, with 5 bases in between. Germline-derived CDR1 and CDR2 are SGHRS and YFSETQ. CDR3 length: 13 residues. The chain's CDR3 is CASSLETNTEAFF. Here the CDR3 DNA reads TGCGCCAGCAGCTTGGAAACAAACACTGAAGCTTTCTTT.

The CDR3 protein is CASSTSGTTIDTQYF. CDR3 sequence (DNA): TGTGCCAGTAGTACCTCCGGGACAACAATAGATACGCAGTATTTT. The gene calls are TRBV19 and TRBJ2-3; tentative D call: TRBD1 (6 bases). CDR3 length: 15 amino acids. CDR1 and CDR2 from the germline V gene are LNHDA and SQIVND (reference sequence). The ends were cut back, 4 bases at V and 5 bases at J, with 16 bases in the middle.

The chain has TRBV24-1 and TRBJ1-1; D is unclear. CDR3 length equals 12 residues. Germline assignment: CDR1 KGHDR and CDR2 SFDVKD. Trimming stripped 6 bases from V and 6 bases from J, with 10 bases between. In DNA, the CDR3 is TGTGCCACCAGTAACGGAAGGGCTGAAGCTTTCTTT. Its translation: CATSNGRAEAFF.

The chain employs TRBV29-1 and TRBJ1-5; D is uncertain. The V and J ends lost 4 bases and 3 bases respectively, with 13 bases between them. CDR1 is SQVTM, CDR2 ANQGSEA, per germline. This CDR3 spans 14 amino acids. Here the CDR3 DNA reads TGCAGCGTTGGGTCCTCAAGAGACAATCAGCCCCAGCATTTT. Translating gives CSVGSSRDNQPQHF.

This clonotype was counted only a few times. This sequence joins TRBV6-1 and TRBJ2-5, with D possibly TRBD2 on 6 matching bases. V was trimmed by 6 bases and J by 2 bases, leaving 10 bases between them. Germline V gene data show CDR1 as MNHNS and CDR2 as SASEGT. CDR3 length: 13 residues. The CDR3 region is CASSGDLQETQYF. CDR3 sequence (DNA): TGTGCCAGCAGCGGGGACTTACAAGAGACCCAGTACTTC.

This clonotype was picked up one time. The chain has TRBV6-1 and TRBJ2-1; 12 nucleotides agree with TRBD2. After removal of 4 bases from V and 9 bases from J, the junction contained 10 bases not matched to a gene. The CDR3 extends over 16 amino acids. The germline CDR1 and CDR2 sequences are MNHNS and SASEGT. The CDR3 coding sequence is TGTGCCAGCAGTGGGGTTTCGAGACTAGCGGGAGCTGAGCAGTTCTTC. This sequence encodes CASSGVSRLAGAEQFF.

This chain connects TRBV5-1 to TRBJ2-2; no firm D call. Germline V CDR1 and CDR2: SGHRS, YFSETQ. V was cut by 0 bases and J by 2 bases, with 8 bases left in between. The CDR3 runs to 15 residues. The CDR3 DNA follows: TGCGCCAGCAGCTTGGCCGTTATTAACACCGGGGAGCTGTTTTTT. This encodes CASSLAVINTGELFF. The variable domain in full, completed from reference TRBV5-1 and TRBJ2-2, reads KAGVTQTPRYLIKTRGQQVTLSCSPISGHRSVSWYQQTPGQGLQFLFEYFSETQRNKGNFPGRFSGRQFSNSRSEMNVSTLELGDSALYLCASSLAVINTGELFFGEGSRLTVL.

The sample holds a few counts of this clonotype. The V gene is TRBV18, the J gene TRBJ2-7; tentatively, D is TRBD1 (5 bases). V gave up 2 bases and J gave up 2 bases, with 10 bases separating them. This CDR3 has 14 residues. Germline lookup yields CDR1 KGHSH and CDR2 LQKENI. CDR3 DNA: TGTGCCAGCTCACCAAGCTCAGGGACCTACGAGCAGTACTTC. The encoded protein is CASSPSSGTYEQYF.

The chain carries TRBV7-2 and TRBJ2-1; weak D call: TRBD1 (5 bases). V lost 7 bases to trimming and J lost 0 bases, with 10 bases between them. The CDR3 consists of 14 residues. The germline V gene encodes CDR1 SGHTA and CDR2 FQGNSA. This CDR3 reads CASTRQGSYNEQFF. As DNA, the CDR3 is TGTGCCAGCACCCGTCAGGGCTCCTACAATGAGCAGTTCTTC.

This clonotype was recorded a few times. This chain links TRBV3-1 with TRBJ2-3; D may be TRBD2 (6 bases). This CDR3 has 15 amino acids. Germline-derived CDR1 and CDR2 are LGHDT and YNNKEL (reference sequence). The V end lost 1 base, the J end lost 5 bases, and 13 bases lay between the germline ends. DNA for the CDR3: TGTGCCAGCAGCCAAGCGCGGGGAGGAGGAGATACGCAGTATTTT. This gives the protein CASSQARGGGDTQYF.

This clonotype was found a few times. The chain uses TRBV20-1 and TRBJ1-1; D is ambiguous. Germline CDR1 and CDR2: DFQATT and SNEGSKA (reference sequence). The CDR3 runs to 13 residues. Trimming stripped 4 bases from V and 5 bases from J, with 14 bases between. CDR3 in amino acids: CSATLGLLTEAFF. Written as DNA, the CDR3 is TGCAGTGCTACCTTAGGACTGTTAACTGAAGCTTTCTTT.

V is TRBV5-1 and J is TRBJ1-2; D possibly corresponds to TRBD1 (6 bases). CDR1 is SGHRS, CDR2 YFSETQ, per germline. V was cut by 2 bases and J by 3 bases, with 8 bases left in between. The CDR3 runs to 13 residues. CDR3 in amino acids: CASSFGGDYGYTF. In DNA form, the CDR3 reads TGCGCCAGCAGCTTTGGGGGCGACTATGGCTACACCTTC.

This clonotype was recorded a few times. The genes are TRBV15 and TRBJ1-1; D remains unclear. Per germline, CDR1 LNHNV and CDR2 YYDKDF (reference sequence). The CDR3 covers 14 residues. Trimming left V 0 bases short and J 3 bases short, with 8 bases between. For the CDR3, the DNA is TGTGCCACCAGCAGAGATAAGAGGGACACTGAAGCTTTCTTT. It encodes CATSRDKRDTEAFF.

The chain employs TRBV27 and TRBJ2-1, with D possibly TRBD2 on 5 matching bases. The CDR3 consists of 19 residues. Trimming took off 3 bases at V and 6 bases at J, with 27 bases between the two ends. Per germline, CDR1 MNHEY and CDR2 SMNVEV (reference sequence). The CDR3 nucleotides are TGTGCCAGCAGTTTGTCCCGGTGGGGTCGAGGGCAGTCATTCAATGAGCAGTTCTTC. Protein product: CASSLSRWGRGQSFNEQFF.

This clonotype has ten or more counts. V gene TRBV7-2 combines with J gene TRBJ2-5; unclear D gene. CDR1 is SGHTA and CDR2 is FQGNSA in the germline V gene. Trimming stripped 6 bases from V and 4 bases from J, with 9 bases between. CDR3 length equals 12 residues. The CDR3 coding sequence is TGTGCCAGCAGTTTATGGGGAGAGACCCAGTACTTC. As protein: CASSLWGETQYF.

This clonotype was seen only a few times. The CDR3 sequence is CASSEGRDNEQFF. The CDR3 nucleotides are TGTGCCAGCAGTGAAGGGAGAGACAATGAGCAGTTCTTC. This sequence joins TRBV6-1 and TRBJ2-1; D uncertain. Germline loops: CDR1 MNHNS, CDR2 SASEGT. V lost 1 base, J lost 5 bases, and 6 bases lay in between. The CDR3 has 13 residues.